This is a list of T cell receptor beta chains from one sample in a study of cytomegalovirus exposure and HLA in healthy donors. Using immunoSEQ multiplex PCR, the repertoire was profiled, and TCRdb retains in-frame clones only, with some absent. This sample has about 85,000 clones, with roughly 80% found just once. The sample consisted of PBMCs. The receptors here all came from a boy between 5 and 17 years old in good health and CMV-seronegative. Each CDR3 is given with its conserved first and last residue. D genes are given only for firm matches. A row's size may be missing; if present it is once, few, many or a size class.

size,V,D,J,DNA,CDR3
NA,TRBV4-3,TRBD1,TRBJ2-7,TGCGCCAGCAGCCAAGAGGACACAGGGGGCGAGGGCTACGAGCAGTACTTC,CASSQEDTGGEGYEQYF
NA,TRBV5-4,TRBD2,TRBJ2-7,TGTGCCAGCAGCCCCGGGACTAGCGGGCCCTCCTACGAGCAGTACTTC,CASSPGTSGPSYEQYF
NA,TRBV28,NA,TRBJ2-5,TGTGCCAGCAGTTACTTGAGACACCTTAAAGAGACCCAGTACTTC,CASSYLRHLKETQYF
NA,TRBV6-5,NA,TRBJ2-3,TGTGCCAGCAGTTACGGGAGCCCTATAAACACAGATACGCAGTATTTT,CASSYGSPINTDTQYF
NA,TRBV19,TRBD1,TRBJ1-1,TGTGCCAGTAGTAGAGGGACAGCGAACACTGAAGCTTTCTTT,CASSRGTANTEAFF
NA,TRBV7-6,NA,TRBJ2-1,TGTGCCAGCAGCTTAAAGGCCAAGCGGGACAACAATGAGCAGTTCTTC,CASSLKAKRDNNEQFF
few,TRBV6-1,NA,TRBJ1-1,TGTGCCAGCAGGGGGCGCGTCACTGAAGCTTTCTTT,CASRGRVTEAFF
NA,TRBV28,NA,TRBJ2-7,TGTGCCAGCTCTCAGGGGTTCACCTACGAGCAGTACTTC,CASSQGFTYEQYF
NA,TRBV27,NA,TRBJ2-1,TGTGCCAGCAGTTTCCCAGGGGCAAACAATGAGCAGTTCTTC,CASSFPGANNEQFF
NA,TRBV7-8,NA,TRBJ2-7,TGTGCCAGCAGCTTAGTGGGGGACACCTACGAGCAGTACTTC,CASSLVGDTYEQYF
NA,TRBV5-4,NA,TRBJ2-7,TGTGCCAGCAGCTTGACCAGGGAGGTCTCCTACGAGCAGTACTTC,CASSLTREVSYEQYF
few,TRBV6-4,NA,TRBJ2-1,TGTGCCAGCAGTGACTCGGGCGTCAATGAGCAGTTCTTC,CASSDSGVNEQFF
NA,TRBV30,TRBD1,TRBJ1-4,TGTGCCTGGAGAAAAGACAGGGCGGGCGAAAAACTGTTTTTT,CAWRKDRAGEKLFF
NA,TRBV5-1,TRBD1,TRBJ1-2,TGCGCCAGCAGGCTTCTATCTTCAGGGGGCGACTATGGCTACACCTTC,CASRLLSSGGDYGYTF
NA,TRBV7-2,NA,TRBJ1-1,TGTGCCAGCAGCTTAGCGCGGAACCTGAACACTGAAGCTTTCTTT,CASSLARNLNTEAFF
NA,TRBV6-5,TRBD1,TRBJ1-2,TGTGCCAGCAGTTACTCGACAACAGGGGGCAAGTATGGCTACACCTTC,CASSYSTTGGKYGYTF
few,TRBV28,NA,TRBJ2-7,TGTGCCAGCAATTTCAGGGGTCGGGGCTCCTACGAGCAGTACTTC,CASNFRGRGSYEQYF
NA,TRBV9,TRBD1,TRBJ1-5,TGTGCCAGCAGCGTAGGGGGACAGCCAAATCAGCCCCAGCATTTT,CASSVGGQPNQPQHF
few,TRBV5-1,NA,TRBJ2-7,TGCGCCAGCAGCTTGGCTGGGGACAACTCCTACGAGCAGTACTTC,CASSLAGDNSYEQYF
NA,TRBV2,NA,TRBJ2-5,TGTGCCACTCAAAAGCGAGCCGAAGAGACCCAGTACTTC,CATQKRAEETQYF
NA,TRBV6-1,NA,TRBJ1-2,TGTGCCAGCAGAGACAGACAGGCTGCTAACTATGGCTACACCTTC,CASRDRQAANYGYTF